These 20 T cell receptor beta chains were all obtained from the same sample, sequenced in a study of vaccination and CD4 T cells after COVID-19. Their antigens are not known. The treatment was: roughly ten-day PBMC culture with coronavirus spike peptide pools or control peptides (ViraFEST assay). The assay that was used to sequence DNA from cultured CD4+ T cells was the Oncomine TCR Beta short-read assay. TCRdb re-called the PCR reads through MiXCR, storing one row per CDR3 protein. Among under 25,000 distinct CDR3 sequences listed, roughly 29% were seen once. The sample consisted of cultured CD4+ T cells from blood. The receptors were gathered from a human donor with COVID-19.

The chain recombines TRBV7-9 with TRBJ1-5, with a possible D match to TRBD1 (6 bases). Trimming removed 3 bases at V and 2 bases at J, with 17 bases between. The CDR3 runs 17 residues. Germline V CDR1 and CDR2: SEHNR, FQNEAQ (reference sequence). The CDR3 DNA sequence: TGTGCCAGCAGCTTTGGGCAGGGGTCTGGGGGCAATCAGCCCCAGCATTTT. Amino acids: CASSFGQGSGGNQPQHF.

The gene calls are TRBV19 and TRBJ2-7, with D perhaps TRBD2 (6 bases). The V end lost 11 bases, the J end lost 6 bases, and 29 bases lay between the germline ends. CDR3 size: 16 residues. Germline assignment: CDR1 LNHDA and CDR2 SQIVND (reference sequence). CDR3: CAPQGCGRYRWCEQYF. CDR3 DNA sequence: TGTGCCCCCCAGGGATGTGGGAGGTATCGGTGGTGCGAGCAGTACTTC.

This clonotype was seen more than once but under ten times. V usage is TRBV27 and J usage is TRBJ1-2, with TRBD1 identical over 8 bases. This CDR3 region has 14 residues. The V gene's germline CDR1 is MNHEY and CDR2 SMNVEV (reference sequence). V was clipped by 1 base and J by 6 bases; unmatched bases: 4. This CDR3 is CASSLFGTGHGYTF. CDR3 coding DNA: TGTGCCAGCAGTTTATTCGGGACAGGCCATGGCTACACCTTC.

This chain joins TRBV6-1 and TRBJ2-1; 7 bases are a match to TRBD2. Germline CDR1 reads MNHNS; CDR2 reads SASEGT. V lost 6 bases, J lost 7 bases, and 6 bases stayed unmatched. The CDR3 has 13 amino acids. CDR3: CASRPGLTNEQFF. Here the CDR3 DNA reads TGTGCCAGCAGGCCGGGACTAACAAATGAGCAGTTCTTC.

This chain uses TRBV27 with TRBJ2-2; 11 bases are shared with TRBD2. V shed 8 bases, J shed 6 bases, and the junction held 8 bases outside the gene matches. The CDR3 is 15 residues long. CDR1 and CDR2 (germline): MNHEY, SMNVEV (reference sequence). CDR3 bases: TGTGCCAGCCTCCGACTAGCGGGGAATCCCGGGGAGCTGTTTTTT. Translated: CASLRLAGNPGELFF.

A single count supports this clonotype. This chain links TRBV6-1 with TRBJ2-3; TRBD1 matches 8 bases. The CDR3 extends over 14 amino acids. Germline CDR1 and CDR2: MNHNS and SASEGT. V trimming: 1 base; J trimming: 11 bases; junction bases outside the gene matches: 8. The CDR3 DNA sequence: TGTGCCAGCAGTGAAGGGACAGGGAACACCAAGCAGTATTTT. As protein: CASSEGTGNTKQYF.

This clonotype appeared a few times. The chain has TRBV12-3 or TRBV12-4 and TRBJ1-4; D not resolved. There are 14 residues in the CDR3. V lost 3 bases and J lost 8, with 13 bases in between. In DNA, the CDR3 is TGTGCCAGCAGTTTGGGCAGTCCGGGCGAAAAACTGTTTTTT. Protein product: CASSLGSPGEKLFF.

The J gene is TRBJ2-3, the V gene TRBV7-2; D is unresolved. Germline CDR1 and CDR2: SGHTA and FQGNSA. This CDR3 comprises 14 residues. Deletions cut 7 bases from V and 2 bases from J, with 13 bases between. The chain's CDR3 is CASTPMGITDTQYF. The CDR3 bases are TGTGCCAGCACCCCGATGGGGATCACAGATACGCAGTATTTT.

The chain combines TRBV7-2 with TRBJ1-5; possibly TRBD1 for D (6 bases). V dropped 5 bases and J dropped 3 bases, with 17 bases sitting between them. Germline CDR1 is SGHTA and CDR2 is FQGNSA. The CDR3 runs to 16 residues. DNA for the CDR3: TGTGCCAGCAGCAGTGATATGGACAGAATCAATCAGCCCCAGCATTTT. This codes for CASSSDMDRINQPQHF.

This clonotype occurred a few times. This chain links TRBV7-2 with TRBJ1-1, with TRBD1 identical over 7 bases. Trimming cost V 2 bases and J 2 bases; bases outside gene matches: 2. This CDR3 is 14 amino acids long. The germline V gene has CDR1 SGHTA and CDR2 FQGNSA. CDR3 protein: CASSLRQGNTEAFF. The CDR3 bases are TGTGCCAGCAGCTTAAGACAGGGAAACACTGAAGCTTTCTTT.

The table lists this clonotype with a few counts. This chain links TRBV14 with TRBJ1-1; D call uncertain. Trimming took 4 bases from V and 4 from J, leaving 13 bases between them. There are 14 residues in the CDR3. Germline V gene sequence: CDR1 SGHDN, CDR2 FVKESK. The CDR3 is CASSLHRSSTEAFF. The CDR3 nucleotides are TGTGCCAGCAGCCTACATCGGAGCTCCACTGAAGCTTTCTTT.

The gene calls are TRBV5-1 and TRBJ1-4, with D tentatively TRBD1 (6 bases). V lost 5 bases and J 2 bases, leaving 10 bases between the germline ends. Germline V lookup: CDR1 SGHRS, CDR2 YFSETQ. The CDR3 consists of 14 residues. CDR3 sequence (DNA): TGCGCCAGCAGTTTACAGGGTACTAATGAAAAACTGTTTTTT. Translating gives CASSLQGTNEKLFF.

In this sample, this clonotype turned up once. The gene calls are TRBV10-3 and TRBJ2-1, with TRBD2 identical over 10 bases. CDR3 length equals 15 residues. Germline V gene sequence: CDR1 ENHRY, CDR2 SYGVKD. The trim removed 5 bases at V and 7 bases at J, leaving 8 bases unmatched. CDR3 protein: CAISLSGGAGNEQFF. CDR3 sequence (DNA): TGTGCCATCAGTTTGAGCGGGGGGGCGGGTAATGAGCAGTTCTTC.

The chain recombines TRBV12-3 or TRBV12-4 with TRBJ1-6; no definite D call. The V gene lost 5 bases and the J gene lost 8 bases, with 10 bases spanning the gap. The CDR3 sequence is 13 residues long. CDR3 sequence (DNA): TGTGCCAGCAGTCCAATCATAGATTCACCCCTCCACTTT. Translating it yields CASSPIIDSPLHF.

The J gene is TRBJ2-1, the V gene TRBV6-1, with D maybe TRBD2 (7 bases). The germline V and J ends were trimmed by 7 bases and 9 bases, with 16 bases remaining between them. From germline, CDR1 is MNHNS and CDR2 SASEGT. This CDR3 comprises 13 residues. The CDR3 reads CASKGGGRTEQFF. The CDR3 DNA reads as TGTGCCAGCAAGGGGGGGGGCCGCACTGAGCAGTTCTTC.

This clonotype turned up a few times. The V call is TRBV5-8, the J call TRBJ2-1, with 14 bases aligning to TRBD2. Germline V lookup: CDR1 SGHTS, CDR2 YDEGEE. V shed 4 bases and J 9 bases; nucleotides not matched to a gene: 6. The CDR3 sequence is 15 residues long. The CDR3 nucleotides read TGTGCCAGCAGCGCCGGGACTAGCGGGGGACTTGAGCAGTTCTTC. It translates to CASSAGTSGGLEQFF.

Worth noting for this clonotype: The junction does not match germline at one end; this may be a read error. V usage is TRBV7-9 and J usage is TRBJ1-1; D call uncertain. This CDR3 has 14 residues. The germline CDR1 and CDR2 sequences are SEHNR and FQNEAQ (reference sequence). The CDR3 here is CASSSKTGGVSAFF. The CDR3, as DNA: TGCGCCAGCAGCTCGAAAACCGGCGGAGTAAGTGCTTTCTTT.

CDR3 sequence: CASGLVAGLGGYTF. In nucleotides, the CDR3 is TGTGCTAGTGGTTTGGTAGCTGGGCTCGGGGGCTACACCTTC. The rearrangement links TRBV12-5 to TRBJ1-2; D is undetermined. The CDR3 runs to 14 residues. CDR1 and CDR2 (germline): LGHNT, FRNRAP. V dropped 0 bases and J dropped 8 bases, with 13 bases sitting between them. Filled out from reference TRBV12-5 and TRBJ1-2, the complete variable domain reads DARVTQTPRHKVTEMGQEVTMRCQPILGHNTVFWYRQTMMQGLELLAYFRNRAPLDDSGMPKDRFSAEMPDATLATLKIQPSEPRDSAVYFCASGLVAGLGGYTFGSGTRLTVV.

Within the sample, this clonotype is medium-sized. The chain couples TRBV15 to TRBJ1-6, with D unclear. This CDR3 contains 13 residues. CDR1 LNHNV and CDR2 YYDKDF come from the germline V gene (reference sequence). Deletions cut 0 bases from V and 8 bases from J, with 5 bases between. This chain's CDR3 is CATSREGYSPLHF. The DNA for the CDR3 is TGTGCCACCAGCAGAGAGGGGTATTCACCCCTCCACTTT.

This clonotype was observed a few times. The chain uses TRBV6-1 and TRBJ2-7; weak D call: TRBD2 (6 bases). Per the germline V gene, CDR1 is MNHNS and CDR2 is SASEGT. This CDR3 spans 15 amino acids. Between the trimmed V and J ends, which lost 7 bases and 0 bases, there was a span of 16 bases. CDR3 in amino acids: CASINRDSSSYEQYF. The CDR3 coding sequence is TGTGCCAGCATTAACCGGGACTCGAGCTCCTACGAGCAGTACTTC.